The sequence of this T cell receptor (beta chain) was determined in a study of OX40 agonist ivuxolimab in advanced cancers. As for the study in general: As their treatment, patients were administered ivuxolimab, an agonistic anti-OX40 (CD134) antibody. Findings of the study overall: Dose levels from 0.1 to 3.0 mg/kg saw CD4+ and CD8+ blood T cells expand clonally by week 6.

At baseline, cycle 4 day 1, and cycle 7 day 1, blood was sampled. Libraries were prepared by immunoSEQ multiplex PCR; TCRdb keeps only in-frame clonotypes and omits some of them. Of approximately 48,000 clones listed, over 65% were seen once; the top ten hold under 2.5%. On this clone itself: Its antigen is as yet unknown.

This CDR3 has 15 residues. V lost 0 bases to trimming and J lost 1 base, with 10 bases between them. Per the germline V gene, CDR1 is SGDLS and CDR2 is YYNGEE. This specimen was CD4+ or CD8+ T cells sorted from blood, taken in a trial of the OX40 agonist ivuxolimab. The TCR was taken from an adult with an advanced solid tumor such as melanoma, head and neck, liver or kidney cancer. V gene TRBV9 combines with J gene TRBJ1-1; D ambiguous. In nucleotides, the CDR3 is TGTGCCAGCAGCGTAGCGTCCCTCGGGAACACTGAAGCTTTCTTT. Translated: CASSVASLGNTEAFF.